This passage covers 14 T cell receptor beta chains from one sample sequenced in a study of beta chain features in type 1 diabetes. The whole isolated RNA underwent reverse transcription, so sequencing captured expressed TCRB transcripts. Method: immunoSEQ multiplex PCR; TCRdb's copy keeps in-frame clones and lacks some. The sample yields roughly 610,000 clones, around a sixth seen once. Input material: naive CD4+ T cells from blood. These receptors came from a man between 18 and 29 years old in good health.

This clone was seen more than once but under ten times. V usage is TRBV5-4 and J usage is TRBJ1-1; D call uncertain. Germline lookup yields CDR1 SGHNT and CDR2 YYREEE (reference sequence). There are 15 residues in the CDR3. With 0 bases removed from V and 1 base from J, the gap between germline ends came to 10 bases. The CDR3 reads CASSLAVGTNTEAFF. In DNA form, the CDR3 reads TGTGCCAGCAGCTTGGCCGTGGGTACGAACACTGAAGCTTTCTTT.

This clone was seen only a few times. This sample includes further DNA sequences coding for the same CDR3. This sequence joins TRBV29-1 and TRBJ1-1; TRBD1 matches at 7 bases. This CDR3 is 12 amino acids long. With 4 bases clipped from V and 3 bases from J, the junction kept 2 bases outside the gene matches. In germline, CDR1 is SQVTM, CDR2 ANQGSEA. As DNA, the CDR3 is TGCAGCGTTGCAGGGGGGGACACTGAAGCTTTCTTT. Its translation: CSVAGGDTEAFF.

This clone appeared a few times. J is TRBJ2-3 and V is TRBV7-2; 12 nucleotides align to TRBD2. Germline V lookup: CDR1 SGHTA, CDR2 FQGNSA. The CDR3 loop spans 16 amino acids. Germline trimming cut 7 bases from V and 4 bases from J; bases unmatched to any gene: 9. The CDR3 DNA is TGTGCCAGCATCGCGGGACTAGCGGGTGTATCAGATACGCAGTATTTT. Its protein product is CASIAGLAGVSDTQYF.

The table lists this clone with a few counts. The chain has TRBV7-2 and TRBJ2-1; D could derive from TRBD1 or TRBD2 (5 bases each). In germline, CDR1 is SGHTA, CDR2 FQGNSA. The CDR3 runs 16 residues. Trimming removed 5 bases at V and 3 bases at J, with 17 bases between. This CDR3 is CASSRTSGTRYNEQFF. The CDR3 nucleotides read TGTGCCAGCAGCAGAACCTCTGGGACCCGCTACAATGAGCAGTTCTTC. The full variable domain, rest sourced from reference TRBV7-2 and TRBJ2-1, is GAGVSQSPSNKVTEKGKDVELRCDPISGHTALYWYRQSLGQGLEFLIYFQGNSAPDKSGLPSDRFSAERTGGSVSTLTIQRTQQEDSAVYLCASSRTSGTRYNEQFFGPGTRLTVL.

This clone appeared once. The chain links TRBV14 to TRBJ1-6, with no clear D. Trimming stripped 0 bases from V and 4 bases from J, with 13 bases between. The CDR3 has 17 amino acids. Germline loops: CDR1 SGHDN, CDR2 FVKESK. The CDR3 DNA sequence: TGTGCCAGCAGCCAAGATAGGTGGGCAGATTATAATTCACCCCTCCACTTT. This translates into CASSQDRWADYNSPLHF.

This clone was seen at least ten times. The chain combines TRBV18 with TRBJ2-5, with D uncertain. Germline loops: CDR1 KGHSH, CDR2 LQKENI. The CDR3 is made up of 13 amino acids. The V end was cut by 3 bases, the J end by 3 bases, with 8 bases between. CDR3 nucleotides: TGTGCCAGCTCACCGCAACAGAAAGAGACCCAGTACTTC. This codes for CASSPQQKETQYF.

This clone was observed a few times. V gene TRBV9 combines with J gene TRBJ2-5; a possible D gene is TRBD2 (6 bases). The CDR3 is 14 amino acids. CDR1 is SGDLS and CDR2 is YYNGEE in the germline V gene. V was trimmed by 0 bases and J by 4 bases, leaving 10 bases between them. The CDR3 DNA sequence: TGTGCCAGCAGCGTAGCTGGAGGGATAGAGACCCAGTACTTC. Its protein is CASSVAGGIETQYF.

With respect to this clone: Other DNA sequences within the sample encode an identical CDR3. The chain is built from TRBV30 and TRBJ2-7; 8 positions agree with TRBD1. CDR1 GTSNPN and CDR2 SVGIG come from the germline V gene (reference sequence). The CDR3 totals 13 residues. V was clipped by 3 bases and J by 2 bases; unmatched bases: 3. CDR3 nucleotide sequence: TGTGCCTGGAGGAGGACAGGGACCTACGAGCAGTACTTC. Its protein is CAWRRTGTYEQYF.

The gene calls are TRBV30 and TRBJ1-5; 9 positions agree with TRBD1. The CDR3 length is 15 residues. Germline V CDR1 and CDR2: GTSNPN, SVGIG (reference sequence). The trim removed 1 base at V and 5 bases at J, leaving 6 bases unmatched. The CDR3 sequence is CAWSGNRGRDQPQHF. Here the CDR3 DNA reads TGTGCCTGGAGTGGAAACAGGGGGCGCGATCAGCCCCAGCATTTT.

CDR3 region: CASSLGRGQVNTGELFF. The CDR3 DNA reads TGTGCCAGCAGCTTGGGTCGGGGACAAGTGAACACCGGGGAGCTGTTTTTT. V is TRBV5-4 and J is TRBJ2-2; D possibly corresponds to TRBD1 (6 bases). Trimming cost V 0 bases and J 1 base, with 13 bases left between them. The germline V gene has CDR1 SGHNT and CDR2 YYREEE (reference sequence). The CDR3 length is 17 residues.

The chain combines TRBV28 with TRBJ1-2, with a tentative D call TRBD1 (6 bases). Germline assignment: CDR1 MDHEN and CDR2 SYDVKM. Trimming removed 5 bases at V and 11 bases at J, with 18 bases between. CDR3 length equals 13 residues. The chain's CDR3 is CASSIGQLDRYTF. CDR3 DNA sequence: TGTGCCAGCAGTATTGGACAGCTAGATCGTTACACCTTC.

This clone has only a few counts. Within the sample, other DNA sequences also encode this same CDR3. The chain combines TRBV7-8 with TRBJ1-1, with unresolved D. CDR1 is SGHVS, CDR2 FQNEAQ, per germline. V was pared by 2 bases and J by 1 base, with 5 bases between. This CDR3 is built from 13 residues. CDR3 nucleotides: TGTGCCAGCAGCTTAAGGCAGAACACTGAAGCTTTCTTT. It encodes CASSLRQNTEAFF. The complete variable domain, with remaining parts taken from reference TRBV7-8 and TRBJ1-1, reads GAGVSQSPRYKVAKRGQDVALRCDPISGHVSLFWYQQALGQGPEFLTYFQNEAQLDKSGLPSDRFFAERPEGSVSTLKIQRTQQEDSAVYLCASSLRQNTEAFFGQGTRLTVV.

This clone was recorded a few times. The rearrangement joins TRBV28 to TRBJ1-5, with 9 bases that match TRBD1. V trimming: 6 bases; J trimming: 7 bases; junction bases outside the gene matches: 7. Germline V CDR1 and CDR2: MDHEN, SYDVKM. The CDR3 contains 14 residues. This CDR3 reads CASRLDRGNQPQHF. The CDR3 DNA follows: TGTGCCAGCAGACTGGACAGGGGAAACCAGCCCCAGCATTTT.

This clone turned up a few times. The J gene is TRBJ1-2, the V gene TRBV11-2; 9 bases match TRBD1. Germline assignment: CDR1 SGHAT and CDR2 FQNNGV. This CDR3 spans 15 amino acids. Trimming at V came to 5 bases and at J to 3 bases, leaving 7 bases not matched to a gene. The CDR3 reads CASSANRGHHYGYTF. The CDR3 DNA sequence: TGTGCCAGCAGCGCAAACAGGGGGCATCACTATGGCTACACCTTC.